This T cell receptor beta chain stems from a study of a mutant IDH1 vaccine in newly diagnosed glioma. About the research overall: Previous care, which was radiotherapy, temozolomide, or both, most often involved both. Weeks 35 and 47 hosted visits V12 and V13, respectively.

Repertoires were generated with immunoSEQ multiplex PCR, while TCRdb's copy carries only in-frame clones and drops some. This table holds approximately 25,000 clones, roughly 80% found once. Details on this clone: Its antigen is undetermined.

Regarding time point: week 47, end of study. With topical imiquimod, each dose of the vaccine consisted of 300 ug of mutant IDH1 20-mer peptide. The CDR3 runs to 18 residues. Germline trimming cut 4 bases from V and 8 bases from J; bases unmatched to any gene: 22. Germline V gives CDR1 SGHRS, CDR2 YFSETQ. The sample was PBMCs, taken from a glioma patient whose treatment included an IDH1 peptide vaccine. The sequence came from a man in his forties or fifties with glioma. Some clones in this sample may be carry-over from other donors' samples. The rearrangement uses TRBV5-1 and TRBJ1-2, with 8 bases fitting TRBD1. CDR3 sequence (DNA): TGCGCCAGCAGCCCTATTCTTCCCCCCGGGACAGGTTGGAAAGGCTACACCTTC. It encodes CASSPILPPGTGWKGYTF.